The rows below give T cell receptor beta chains drawn from one sample of a study of blood T cell repertoires in COVID-19. Sequenced by immunoSEQ multiplex PCR; TCRdb stores in-frame clones only, minus some. There are over 150,000 clones in the sample; roughly 84% occur only once, and 2.9% lies in the top ten. The sample consisted of peripheral blood. The receptors here all came from a woman aged 55-75 years with acute or convalescent COVID-19. Each CDR3 is given with its conserved first and last residue. Fields, in order: clone size, V gene, J gene, D gene, CDR3 length, CDR3 DNA, CDR3 protein. A D gene is named only where the DNA matches it firmly. Part of the rows lack a size; the others show once, few, many or a class for expanded clones.

size: -; V: TRBV5-1; J: TRBJ1-2; D: TRBD1; length: 15; DNA: TGCGCCAGCAGCAAGGACAGGGGCCAGGAGGATGGCTACACCTTC; CDR3: CASSKDRGQEDGYTF
size: -; V: TRBV4-3; J: TRBJ2-3; D: -; length: 15; DNA: TGCGCCAGCAGCCAAGCGGGATCAAGCACAGATACGCAGTATTTT; CDR3: CASSQAGSSTDTQYF
size: once; V: TRBV4-2; J: TRBJ1-1; D: TRBD1; length: 16; DNA: TGTGCCAGCAGCCAATCGGACAGGAATGAGAACACTGAAGCTTTCTTT; CDR3: CASSQSDRNENTEAFF
size: -; V: TRBV11-2; J: TRBJ2-3; D: -; length: 17; DNA: TGTGCCAGCAGCGAGTCAGCGCGGGGGCCCTCGGGAGATACGCAGTATTTT; CDR3: CASSESARGPSGDTQYF
size: -; V: TRBV29-1; J: TRBJ1-4; D: TRBD1; length: 13; DNA: TGCAGCGTTGAAGACAGGGGGAAAGAAAAACTGTTTTTT; CDR3: CSVEDRGKEKLFF
size: -; V: TRBV5-1; J: TRBJ1-1; D: -; length: 20; DNA: TGCGCCAGCAGCTTGTCGGGGCCAAACTCGGGGGTAGAGCCCAACACTGAAGCTTTCTTT; CDR3: CASSLSGPNSGVEPNTEAFF
size: -; V: TRBV6-5; J: TRBJ2-1; D: TRBD2; length: 15; DNA: TGTGCCAGCAGTTACTCCCCGGGGGGGCCTTATGAGCAGTTCTTC; CDR3: CASSYSPGGPYEQFF
size: -; V: TRBV28; J: TRBJ1-1; D: TRBD1; length: 15; DNA: TGTGCCACCATATTACAGGGGGCGATGAACACTGAAGCTTTCTTT; CDR3: CATILQGAMNTEAFF
size: -; V: TRBV5-1; J: TRBJ1-4; D: -; length: 13; DNA: TGCGCCAGCAGCTTGGCCATTAATGAAAAACTGTTTTTT; CDR3: CASSLAINEKLFF
size: -; V: TRBV6-5; J: TRBJ2-2; D: -; length: 15; DNA: TGTGCCAGCAGTACCCCGGCAGGGTCCCACGGGGAGCTGTTTTTT; CDR3: CASSTPAGSHGELFF
size: -; V: TRBV5-5; J: TRBJ1-2; D: -; length: 13; DNA: TGTGCCAGCAGCTTGGAGGCAGGATATGGCTACACCTTC; CDR3: CASSLEAGYGYTF
size: -; V: TRBV7-9; J: TRBJ2-7; D: -; length: 15; DNA: TGTGCCAGCAGCTCCACTTCCGGGGATGCCTACGAGCAGTACTTC; CDR3: CASSSTSGDAYEQYF
size: -; V: TRBV4-1; J: TRBJ1-2; D: -; length: 15; DNA: TGCGCCAGCAGCCCTATGACGGGGGGGCACTATGGCTACACCTTC; CDR3: CASSPMTGGHYGYTF
size: -; V: TRBV6-2/TRBV6-3; J: TRBJ2-7; D: TRBD1; length: 16; DNA: TGTGCCAGCAGTTATTCCCGGGACAGGGGGCCCTACGAGCAGTACTTC; CDR3: CASSYSRDRGPYEQYF
size: -; V: TRBV28; J: TRBJ2-7; D: -; length: 14; DNA: TGTGCCAGCTTCGACAAGGGGTTCTCCTACGAGCAGTACTTC; CDR3: CASFDKGFSYEQYF
size: -; V: TRBV5-1; J: TRBJ1-1; D: -; length: 17; DNA: TGCGCCAGCAGCTCCCGGTCGGGGGGCACAAGGAACACTGAAGCTTTCTTT; CDR3: CASSSRSGGTRNTEAFF
size: -; V: TRBV12-5; J: TRBJ2-7; D: -; length: 15; DNA: TGTGCTAGTGGTTCCCGCGGGGCAAGGGGTTCCGAGCAGTACTTC; CDR3: CASGSRGARGSEQYF
size: -; V: TRBV4-3; J: TRBJ2-1; D: -; length: 15; DNA: TGCGCCAGCAGCCAAGAGCTGTACTTCTACAATGAGCAGTTCTTC; CDR3: CASSQELYFYNEQFF
size: -; V: TRBV6-5; J: TRBJ1-1; D: -; length: 16; DNA: TGTGCCAGCAGTTACTCGAGGCGGATCATGAACACTGAAGCTTTCTTT; CDR3: CASSYSRRIMNTEAFF
size: -; V: TRBV14; J: TRBJ1-6; D: TRBD1; length: 15; DNA: TGTGCCAGCAGCCCGCGGACAGGGCTTAATTCACCCCTCCACTTT; CDR3: CASSPRTGLNSPLHF
size: -; V: TRBV19; J: TRBJ2-7; D: -; length: 12; DNA: TGTGCCAGTAGCTCGACAGATTACGAGCAGTACTTC; CDR3: CASSSTDYEQYF
size: -; V: TRBV6-5; J: TRBJ1-3; D: TRBD1; length: 15; DNA: TGTGCCAGCAGTTACTCGGACAGGTCTGGAAACACCATATATTTT; CDR3: CASSYSDRSGNTIYF
size: -; V: TRBV19; J: TRBJ2-3; D: -; length: 13; DNA: TGTGCCAGTAGTTCCCTCTCTTCAGATACGCAGTATTTT; CDR3: CASSSLSSDTQYF
size: -; V: TRBV28; J: TRBJ2-3; D: TRBD1; length: 14; DNA: TGTGCCAGCAGTCCCGGACAGGCCACAGATACGCAGTATTTT; CDR3: CASSPGQATDTQYF
size: -; V: TRBV5-1; J: TRBJ1-2; D: TRBD1; length: 14; DNA: TGCGCCAGCAGTTCCACAGGGGAGAGCTATGGCTACACCTTC; CDR3: CASSSTGESYGYTF